The TCR beta chain under discussion was sequenced for a study of Tregs in tolerant kidney transplant recipients (dated by TCRdb to the late 2010s). For the study in its entirety: TCRbeta sequencing was used in the study to identify donor-specific regulatory T cells before combined kidney and bone marrow transplantation, and the identified cells were then tracked after transplant. TCRbeta repertoire sequencing was used in a few healthy controls to compare several methods for expanding Tregs specific for an allogeneic donor. Summary of the overall study and its limitations: The study was constrained by small patient numbers, and validation of the findings is required in larger populations and under other immunosuppression protocols. Although technical replication error seemed to be minimal, the question of biological reproducibility was not addressed directly. The most biologically relevant and donor-specific TCRbeta repertoire appeared to be identified by expanding Tregs with activated donor B cells.

For TCRbeta CDR3 sequencing, genomic DNA was extracted from sorted cells using the QIAGEN DNeasy Blood and Tissue Kit. High-throughput TCRbeta CDR3 sequencing, which included PCR amplification with bias correction and internal controls, was done commercially through immunoSEQ. The study's processing was this. Unique productive TCRbeta sequences were defined by CDR3 nucleotide sequence when primers matched and otherwise by CDR3 amino acid sequence together with Vbeta and Jbeta genes. Sorting error was corrected by removing sequences shared between sorted populations at a frequency ratio of 2:1 or less, and the remaining shared sequences were assigned to the higher population. A sequence was defined as donor-reactive if the sequence was expanded at least 5-fold in CFSE-low cells compared with unstimulated cells and had a frequency of at least 0.01% in CFSE-low cells. Jensen-Shannon divergence, calculated on the top 100 TCRbeta sequences ranked by frequency, was used to quantify repertoire divergence. For samples with multiple sequencing runs, sorting error was corrected in each run separately before the runs were combined. As stored in TCRdb, this immuneACCESS dataset retains in-frame rearrangements with V and J assigned. A fraction of the clones does not appear; measured against another copy, unresolved V genes explain less than half of the discrepancy, and the remainder lacks a known reason. V and J calls and clone size come straight from that table; D and trimming were deduced from the DNA. This sample has roughly 250,000 clones in its table, and roughly 80% of those were observed once. The ten largest make up 0.55% to 0.65% of the sample.

The CDR3 has 13 amino acids, counting the end cysteine and phenylalanine. Only CDR3 DNA remains: 39 bases, in frame from the first base. V is trimmed back by 10 bases and J by 9 bases, and the junction contains 9 bases that no gene match accounts for. For CDR1 and CDR2, the germline V gene (reference sequence) lists SEHNR and FQNEAQ. Thawed PBMCs were FACS-sorted into unstimulated Tregs (CD4+CD25+CD127-), CD4+ non-Tregs (CD4+CD25-), CD4 cells and CD8 cells. Healthy control blood came either as purchased buffy coats or from healthy volunteers. Healthy control blood was processed by Ficoll density gradient to PBMCs and cryopreserved; patient PBMCs were collected before and after transplant. Comment on this clone: What this receptor recognizes is not known. Base qualities are not provided; no much larger clone lies one nucleotide away.

The TCR comes from a human donor in good health. The sample comprised CD4+ T cells from blood. This chain joins TRBV7-9 to TRBJ1-6; 7 central bases correspond to TRBD1. The CDR3 sequence is CATHRGGSSPLHF. The DNA sequence is as follows: TGTGCCACCCATCGAGGGGGCAGTTCACCCCTCCACTTT.